This T cell receptor beta chain was sequenced in a study of blood T cell repertoires in COVID-19. Study-wide background: Donors in the United States, Italy and Spain gave samples during acute or convalescent COVID-19. PBMCs, B-cell-depleted T cells, or T cells were the source of the cDNA or gDNA that made up the material.

The CDR3 loop spans 12 amino acids. Per germline, CDR1 KGHDR and CDR2 SFDVKD. The germline V and J ends were trimmed by 0 bases and 13 bases, with 11 bases remaining between them. In the original workflow: Nucleated cell number was recorded as an estimate derived from reference gene primer amplification. The assay was immunoSEQ multiplex PCR, and TCRdb's table has in-frame clones only and misses some. V and J calls and clone size are copied from that table; D and trimming were computed from the DNA. Of roughly 220,000 clones listed, approximately 90% are singletons. The rearrangement joins TRBV24-1 to TRBJ2-5; tentative D call: TRBD1 (5 bases). Sequencing was carried out using PBMCs or T cells enriched from blood (not recorded which). The clonotype originates from a woman aged 25 to 45 who had recovered from COVID-19. CDR3 nucleotides: TGTGCCACCAGTGATTTGCAGCAGGGCTGGTACTTC. Protein sequence: CATSDLQQGWYF.